This TCR beta chain was recorded in a study of blood T cell repertoires in COVID-19 (dated by TCRdb to 2020 to 2021). In terms of the full investigation: Samples from collaborators originated in the United States, Italy and Spain and spanned both the acute and convalescent phases of COVID-19. The prospective study material was composed of cDNA or gDNA derived from T cells, B-cell-depleted T cells, or PBMCs. The dataset comprised deeply sampled blood TCRbeta repertoires from subjects exposed to, actively infected with, or recovered from COVID-19. The repertoires were released in a freely available public database intended as a resource for research on the immune response to SARS-CoV-2. Samples came from the ongoing ImmuneRACE study (first 160 participants) plus 1,254 subjects from 6 global collaborators. Nearly every sample came with metadata listing a de-identified subject ID, COVID-19 status, age in years and sex. Where available, HLA class I and class II types were obtained from metadata supplied by the sample provider rather than from assay-based typing.

The immunoSEQ Assay, a bias-controlled multiplex PCR, was used to amplify TCRbeta CDR3 regions from genomic DNA. The published analysis was carried out like this. Nucleated cell counts per sample were estimated from amplification of reference gene primers within the assay. Sequence reads were collapsed and filtered to measure the absolute abundance of every unique TCRbeta CDR3 rearrangement. Productive Simpson clonality was computed per sample as the square root of Simpson's diversity index over productive rearrangements. This immuneACCESS table, as held by TCRdb, lists in-frame sequences with V and J called but not all clones. Of the missing ones, under half trace to an unresolved V gene in checked studies; the others have no known cause. V, J and clone size are taken as reported in that table, and D and trimming were inferred from the DNA itself. This sample comprises hundreds of thousands of clones, roughly 92% of them detected only once. The top ten constitute about 0.8% of the sample.

One collaborating source in Seattle enrolled patients while the patients were actively infected and followed the patients over time throughout the course of disease. The collaborating institutions used their own protocols to collect whole blood in K2EDTA tubes. For TCRbeta analysis, collaborator samples were shipped as frozen whole blood, as isolated PBMCs, or as DNA extracted from either sample type. Overall results and qualifications from the work: The amount of clinical and demographic metadata varied by source and participant and was provided uncurated.

From the cysteine up to the phenylalanine, the CDR3 has a length of 13 residues. Just CDR3 DNA is preserved here, 39 bases in frame from base 1. From a lookup of the germline V gene, CDR1 and CDR2 are KGHSH and LQKENI. V ends up 2 bases short and J 11 bases short, with an unmatched junction base count of 3. To note about this clone: No cognate antigen has been identified for it. No base qualities exist here, and no much larger clone lies one base off it.

This receptor was identified in a man aged 55 to 70 with COVID-19, enrolled during active disease. Specimen: peripheral blood. The chain was built from TRBV18 and TRBJ1-6; TRBD1 fits 7 bases in the junction. CDR3 protein: CASSPDRETPLHF. The DNA is TGTGCCAGCTCACCAGACAGGGAGACACCCCTCCACTTT.